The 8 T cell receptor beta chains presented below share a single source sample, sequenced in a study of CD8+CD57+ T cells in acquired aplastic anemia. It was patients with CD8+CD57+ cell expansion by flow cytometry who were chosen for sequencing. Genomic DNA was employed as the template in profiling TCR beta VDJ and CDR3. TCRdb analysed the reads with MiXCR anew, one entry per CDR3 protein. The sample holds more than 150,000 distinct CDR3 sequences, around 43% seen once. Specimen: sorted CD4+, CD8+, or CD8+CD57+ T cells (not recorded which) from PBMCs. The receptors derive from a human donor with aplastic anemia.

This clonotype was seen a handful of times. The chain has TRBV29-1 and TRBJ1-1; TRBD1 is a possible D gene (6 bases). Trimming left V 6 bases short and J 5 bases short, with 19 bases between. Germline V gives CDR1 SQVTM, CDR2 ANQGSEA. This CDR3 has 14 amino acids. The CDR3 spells CSVGAYREGTEAFF. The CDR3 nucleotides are TGCAGCGTGGGGGCTTACAGGGAGGGGACTGAAGCTTTCTTT.

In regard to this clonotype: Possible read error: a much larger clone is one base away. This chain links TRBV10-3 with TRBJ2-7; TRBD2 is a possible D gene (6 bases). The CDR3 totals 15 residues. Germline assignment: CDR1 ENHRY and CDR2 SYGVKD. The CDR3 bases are TGTGCCAACAGTGAACAGGTTCGGGGGATTTACGAGCAGTACGTC. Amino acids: CANSEQVRGIYEQYV.

The DNA of the CDR3 is TGTGCCACCAGGGCAGGGGGCGACTATGGCTACACCTTC. As protein: CATRAGGDYGYTF. The chain carries TRBV24-1 and TRBJ1-2; 8 nucleotides line up with TRBD1. This CDR3 is 13 amino acids long. Looked up from germline, CDR1 is KGHDR and CDR2 is SFDVKD. Trimming removed 7 bases from V and 3 bases from J; junction bases left unmatched: 3.

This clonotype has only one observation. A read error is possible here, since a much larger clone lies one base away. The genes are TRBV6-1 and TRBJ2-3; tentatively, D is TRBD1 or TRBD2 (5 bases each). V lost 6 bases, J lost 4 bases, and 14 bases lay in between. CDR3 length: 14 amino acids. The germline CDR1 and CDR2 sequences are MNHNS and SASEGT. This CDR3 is CASSPGTKPDTQYF. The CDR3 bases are TGTGCCAGCAGCCCCGGGACGAAGCCAGATACGCAGTATTTT.

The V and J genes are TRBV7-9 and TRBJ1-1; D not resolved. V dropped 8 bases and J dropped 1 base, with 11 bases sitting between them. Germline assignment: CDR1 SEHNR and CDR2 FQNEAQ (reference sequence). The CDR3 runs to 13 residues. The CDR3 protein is CASGRAGNTEAFF. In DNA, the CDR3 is TGTGCCAGCGGGCGGGCGGGGAACACTGAAGCTTTCTTT.

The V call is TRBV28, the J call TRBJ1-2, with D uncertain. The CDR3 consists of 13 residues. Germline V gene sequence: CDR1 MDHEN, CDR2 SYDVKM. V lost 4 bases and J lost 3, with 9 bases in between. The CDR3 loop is CASSSNFDYGYTF. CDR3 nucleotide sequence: TGTGCCAGCAGTTCGAATTTTGACTATGGCTACACCTTC.

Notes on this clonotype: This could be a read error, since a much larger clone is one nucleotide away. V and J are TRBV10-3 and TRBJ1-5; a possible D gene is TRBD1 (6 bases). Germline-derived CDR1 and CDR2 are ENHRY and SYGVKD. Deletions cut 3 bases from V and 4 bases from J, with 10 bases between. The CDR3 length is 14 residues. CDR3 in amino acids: CAISETGQNQPQHF. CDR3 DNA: TGTGCCATCAGTGAAACGGGACAAAATCAGCCCCAGCATTTT.

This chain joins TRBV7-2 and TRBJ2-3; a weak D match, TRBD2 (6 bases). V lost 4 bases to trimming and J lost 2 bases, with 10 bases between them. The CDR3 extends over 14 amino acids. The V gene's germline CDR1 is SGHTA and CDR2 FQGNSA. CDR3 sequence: CASSSGLYTDTQYF. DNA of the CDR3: TGTGCCAGCAGCTCGGGACTTTACACAGATACGCAGTATTTT.